This entry lists 7 T cell receptor beta chains sequenced from one sample in a study of T-cell memory formation after mild COVID-19. TCRdb ran MiXCR on the 5' RACE reads and lists one entry per CDR3 protein. This table has roughly 410,000 distinct CDR3 sequences, around 24% appearing once. Sequences were obtained from PBMCs or a T cell subset sorted from them (not recorded which). These receptors all come from an adult woman who had mild COVID-19 (a few samples of this study predate the infection). Cell type and time point are not known.

This clonotype appeared a few times. The rearrangement uses TRBV5-1 and TRBJ1-1; 7 bases match TRBD1. The V and J ends lost 2 bases and 3 bases, in that order; junction bases with no gene match: 4. Germline values: CDR1 SGHRS, CDR2 YFSETQ. There are 14 residues in the CDR3. The CDR3 region is CASSFSTGDTEAFF. The CDR3 region has the DNA TGCGCCAGCAGCTTCTCAACAGGGGACACTGAAGCTTTCTTT.

The chain has TRBV11-2 and TRBJ2-7; TRBD1 agrees at 7 bases. Germline CDR1 SGHAT, CDR2 FQNNGV. CDR3 length equals 12 residues. Trimming at V came to 4 bases and at J to 6 bases, leaving 3 bases not matched to a gene. CDR3: CASSYTGVEQYF. DNA for the CDR3: TGTGCCAGCAGCTACACAGGGGTCGAGCAGTACTTC.

This clonotype was counted a few times. The rearrangement uses TRBV6-5 and TRBJ1-2; TRBD1 is a possible D gene (6 bases). The V and J ends lost 6 bases and 3 bases respectively, with 17 bases between them. This CDR3 has 15 amino acids. Germline V gene sequence: CDR1 MNHEY, CDR2 SVGAGI. CDR3 residues: CASRTGGGWDYGYTF. CDR3 DNA sequence: TGTGCCAGCAGAACCGGTGGGGGCTGGGACTATGGCTACACCTTC.

The chain couples TRBV4-2 to TRBJ2-5; TRBD2 agrees at 7 bases. CDR1 and CDR2 (germline): LGHNA, YNFKEQ. J was trimmed by 2 bases and V by 1 base; bases with no gene match: 1. This CDR3 contains 14 residues. The CDR3 bases are TGTGCCAGCAGCCAAGGACTAGCTCAAGAGACCCAGTACTTC. Residues: CASSQGLAQETQYF.

The chain joins TRBV15 to TRBJ1-2, with D possibly TRBD1 on 6 matching bases. The CDR3 is made up of 13 amino acids. The V gene lost 4 bases and the J gene lost 4 bases, with 10 bases spanning the gap. Germline V lookup: CDR1 LNHNV, CDR2 YYDKDF (reference sequence). The CDR3 is CATSIQGGYGYTF. The DNA for the CDR3 is TGTGCCACCAGCATACAGGGCGGCTATGGCTACACCTTC.

This clonotype was found a few times. The genes are TRBV20-1 and TRBJ2-7; maybe TRBD1 (6 bases). V lost 6 bases and J lost 4, with 19 bases in between. CDR3 size: 14 residues. The germline CDR1 and CDR2 sequences are DFQATT and SNEGSKA (reference sequence). CDR3 region: CSAQQAGDTYEQYF. CDR3 bases: TGCAGTGCCCAACAGGCAGGGGACACTTACGAGCAGTACTTC.

This clonotype was counted between two and nine times. The V gene is TRBV20-1, the J gene TRBJ2-3; 9 bases align to TRBD1. The CDR3 length is 14 residues. V was clipped by 3 bases and J by 4 bases; unmatched bases: 5. Per germline, CDR1 DFQATT and CDR2 SNEGSKA (reference sequence). CDR3 DNA sequence: TGCAGTGCTAGTTGGGACAGGGTATCAGATACGCAGTATTTT. Its protein product is CSASWDRVSDTQYF.